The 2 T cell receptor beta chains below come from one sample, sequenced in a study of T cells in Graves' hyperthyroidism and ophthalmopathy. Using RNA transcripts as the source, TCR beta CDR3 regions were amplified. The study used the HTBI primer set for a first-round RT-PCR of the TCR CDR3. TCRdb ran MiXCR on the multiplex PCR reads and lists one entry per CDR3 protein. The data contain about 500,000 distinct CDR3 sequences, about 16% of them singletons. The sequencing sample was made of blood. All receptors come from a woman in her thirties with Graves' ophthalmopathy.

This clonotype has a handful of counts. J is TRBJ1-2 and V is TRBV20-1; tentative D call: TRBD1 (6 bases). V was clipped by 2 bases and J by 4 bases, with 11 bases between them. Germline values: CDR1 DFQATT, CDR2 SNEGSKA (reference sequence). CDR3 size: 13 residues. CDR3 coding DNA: TGCAGTGCTAGACCTCCAGGGGCCTATGGCTACACCTTC. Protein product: CSARPPGAYGYTF.

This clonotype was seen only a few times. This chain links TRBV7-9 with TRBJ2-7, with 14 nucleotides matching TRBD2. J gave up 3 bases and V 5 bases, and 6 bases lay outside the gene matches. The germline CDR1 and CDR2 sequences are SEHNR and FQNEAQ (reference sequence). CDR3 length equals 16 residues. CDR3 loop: CASSRGLAGGNYEQYF. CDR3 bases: TGTGCCAGCAGCCGCGGACTAGCGGGAGGCAACTACGAGCAGTACTTC.